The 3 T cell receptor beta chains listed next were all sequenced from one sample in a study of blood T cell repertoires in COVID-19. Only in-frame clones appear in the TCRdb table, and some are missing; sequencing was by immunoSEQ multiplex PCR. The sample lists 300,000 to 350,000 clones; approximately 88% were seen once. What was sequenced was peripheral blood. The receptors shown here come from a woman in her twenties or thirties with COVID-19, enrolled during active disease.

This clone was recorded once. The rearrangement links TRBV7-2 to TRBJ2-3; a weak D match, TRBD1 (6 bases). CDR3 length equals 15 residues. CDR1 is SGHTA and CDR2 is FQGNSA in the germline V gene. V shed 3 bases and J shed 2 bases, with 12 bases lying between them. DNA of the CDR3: TGTGCCAGCAGCTTCGACGGACAGCACACAGATACGCAGTATTTT. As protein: CASSFDGQHTDTQYF. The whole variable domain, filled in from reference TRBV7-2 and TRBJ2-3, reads GAGVSQSPSNKVTEKGKDVELRCDPISGHTALYWYRQSLGQGLEFLIYFQGNSAPDKSGLPSDRFSAERTGGSVSTLTIQRTQQEDSAVYLCASSFDGQHTDTQYFGPGTRLTVL.

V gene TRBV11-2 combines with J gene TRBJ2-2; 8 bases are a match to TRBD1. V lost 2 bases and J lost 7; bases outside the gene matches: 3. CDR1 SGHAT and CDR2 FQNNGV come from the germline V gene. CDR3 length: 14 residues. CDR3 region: CASSLRTGIGELFF. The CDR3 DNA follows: TGTGCCAGCAGCTTAAGGACAGGGATCGGGGAGCTGTTTTTT.

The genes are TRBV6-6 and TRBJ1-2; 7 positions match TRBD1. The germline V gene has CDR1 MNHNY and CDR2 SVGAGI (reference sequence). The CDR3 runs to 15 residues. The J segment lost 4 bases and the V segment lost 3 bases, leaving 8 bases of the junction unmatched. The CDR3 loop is CASSYRQGDSYGYTF. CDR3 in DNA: TGTGCCAGCAGTTATCGACAGGGAGACAGCTATGGCTACACCTTC.